Following are 10 T cell receptor beta chains from one sample sequenced in a study of blood T cell repertoires in COVID-19. Libraries were prepared by immunoSEQ multiplex PCR; TCRdb keeps only in-frame clonotypes and omits some of them. The sample consists of around 150,000 clones, almost 80% of them appearing once. Sequenced: peripheral blood. The receptor set was obtained from a man aged 50 to 59 with active or convalescent COVID-19.

The V and J genes are TRBV27 and TRBJ2-7; D might be TRBD2 (6 bases). CDR1 and CDR2 (germline): MNHEY, SMNVEV (reference sequence). This CDR3 contains 15 residues. The germline V and J ends were trimmed by 2 bases and 3 bases, with 14 bases remaining between them. The CDR3 DNA reads TGTGCCAGCAGTTTAAAATCGGGGGATGGCTACGAGCAGTACTTC. Translating gives CASSLKSGDGYEQYF.

The chain couples TRBV30 to TRBJ2-7, with no clear D. The CDR3 extends over 14 amino acids. Germline lookup yields CDR1 GTSNPN and CDR2 SVGIG (reference sequence). V was cut by 0 bases and J by 5 bases, with 14 bases left in between. The CDR3 sequence is CAWSVRSVLDEQYF. CDR3 bases: TGTGCCTGGAGTGTTAGATCGGTATTGGACGAGCAGTACTTC.

This clone appeared a few times. The chain has TRBV28 and TRBJ1-3; no clear D gene. Trimming left V 6 bases short and J 3 bases short, with 9 bases between. CDR1 is MDHEN, CDR2 SYDVKM, per germline. This CDR3 comprises 13 residues. The CDR3 nucleotides are TGTGCCAGCAGCTTTACATATGGAAACACCATATATTTT. This codes for CASSFTYGNTIYF.

This chain links TRBV7-9 with TRBJ2-5; 14 bases align to TRBD2. Germline assignment: CDR1 SEHNR and CDR2 FQNEAQ (reference sequence). The CDR3 has 15 residues. Trimming at V came to 5 bases and at J to 5 bases, leaving 4 bases not matched to a gene. CDR3 loop: CASSLGTSGSETQYF. In nucleotides, the CDR3 is TGTGCCAGCAGCCTCGGGACTAGCGGGAGCGAGACCCAGTACTTC.

V is TRBV5-1 and J is TRBJ2-2, with TRBD1 as a possible D gene (6 bases). The germline V gene encodes CDR1 SGHRS and CDR2 YFSETQ. The length of the CDR3 is 15 residues. With 1 base removed from V and 7 bases from J, the gap between germline ends came to 14 bases. CDR3 nucleotide sequence: TGCGCCAGCAGCTTGTCCAGGGGTGGAAACGGGGAGCTGTTTTTT. Encoded protein: CASSLSRGGNGELFF.

The rearrangement joins TRBV20-1 to TRBJ2-1, with 12 bases fitting TRBD2. The CDR3 extends over 15 amino acids. V gave up 3 bases and J gave up 6 bases; unmatched junction bases: 6. Germline V gene sequence: CDR1 DFQATT, CDR2 SNEGSKA (reference sequence). The CDR3 nucleotides are TGCAGTGCTAGTCTGGGACTAGCGGGCCTCAATGAGCAGTTCTTC. It translates to CSASLGLAGLNEQFF.

The chain is built from TRBV19 and TRBJ2-7; 7 bases are a match to TRBD2. The ends lost 3 bases at V and 0 bases at J; junction bases unmatched: 8. This CDR3 spans 16 amino acids. Germline CDR1 and CDR2: LNHDA and SQIVND (reference sequence). DNA of the CDR3: TGTGCCAGTAGTATTGAGACCCGGGACTACTCCTACGAGCAGTACTTC. Translated, it gives CASSIETRDYSYEQYF.

The rearrangement joins TRBV4-1 to TRBJ1-2; 7 positions agree with TRBD1. The trim removed 0 bases at V and 0 bases at J, leaving 4 bases unmatched. The germline gives CDR1 MGHRA, CDR2 YSYEKL. The CDR3 loop spans 16 amino acids. The CDR3 DNA sequence: TGCGCCAGCAGCCAAGATCCTGGACAGGCTAACTATGGCTACACCTTC. Residues: CASSQDPGQANYGYTF.

This clone was seen a single time. The V gene is TRBV5-5, the J gene TRBJ2-3; TRBD2 matches 9 bases. CDR3 size: 16 residues. CDR1 SGHKS and CDR2 YYEKEE come from the germline V gene (reference sequence). V dropped 4 bases and J dropped 4; count of bases not matched to a gene: 10. The CDR3 sequence: CASSTYSGRGADTQYF. The DNA for the CDR3 is TGTGCCAGCAGCACCTATAGCGGGAGAGGCGCAGATACGCAGTATTTT.

In this sample, this clone turned up once. This chain links TRBV10-3 with TRBJ2-7, with D tentatively TRBD1 (6 bases). Deletions cut 3 bases from V and 10 bases from J, with 19 bases between. In germline, CDR1 is ENHRY, CDR2 SYGVKD. The CDR3 runs to 14 residues. CDR3 DNA sequence: TGTGCCATCAGTGAAGGGGGAGCTAGGGGCTCCCAGTACTTC. The encoded protein is CAISEGGARGSQYF.